Below, 25 T cell receptor beta chains from the same sample are listed, as sequenced in a study of Ad26.COV2.S vaccination and SARS-CoV-2 variants. Treatment meaning: some 19 received Ad26.COV2.S at low or high dose, single or two shots; several received placebo; per-sample allocation not given. All samples were drawn on day 63, counting from the first vaccine or placebo injection. The data were produced by immunoSEQ multiplex PCR, yet TCRdb's version contains in-frame clones alone and is incomplete. Of fewer than 400,000 clones in the sample, about 86% were seen once. The input for sequencing was peripheral blood, taken in a trial of Ad26.COV2.S vaccine versus placebo. These receptors were collected from a person between 18 and 65 years old who received the Ad26.COV2.S COVID-19 vaccine or a placebo.

V and J are TRBV30 and TRBJ1-2; unclear D gene. Germline CDR1 reads GTSNPN; CDR2 reads SVGIG (reference sequence). The CDR3 consists of 11 residues. The ends were cut back, 7 bases at V and 2 bases at J, with 8 bases in the middle. The CDR3 here is CASDLNYGYTF. In DNA, the CDR3 is TGTGCCTCCGATTTGAACTATGGCTACACCTTC.

The chain recombines TRBV7-2 with TRBJ1-5; the D gene is possibly TRBD1 (6 bases). Germline CDR1 and CDR2: SGHTA and FQGNSA. Deletions cut 3 bases from V and 9 bases from J, with 18 bases between. This CDR3 has 15 residues. CDR3 sequence reads: CASSLGDILAGPQHF. CDR3 nucleotide sequence: TGTGCCAGCAGCTTGGGGGACATTCTTGCTGGGCCCCAGCATTTT.

Note on this clone: In the same sample, other DNA sequences code for this CDR3. The V and J genes are TRBV20-1 and TRBJ1-1; D gene unclear. Germline V lookup: CDR1 DFQATT, CDR2 SNEGSKA (reference sequence). V lost 2 bases and J 3 bases, leaving 4 bases between the germline ends. The CDR3 contains 11 residues. The CDR3 loop reads CSARRDTEAFF. CDR3 coding DNA: TGCAGTGCTAGAAGAGACACTGAAGCTTTCTTT.

The J gene is TRBJ1-2, the V gene TRBV7-2; D remains unclear. This CDR3 is 13 amino acids long. The ends were cut back, 0 bases at V and 4 bases at J, with 6 bases in the middle. The germline CDR1 and CDR2 sequences are SGHTA and FQGNSA. The CDR3 region is CASSLATVYGYTF. The CDR3 bases are TGTGCCAGCAGCTTAGCAACGGTCTATGGCTACACCTTC.

The chain carries TRBV6-5 and TRBJ1-1, with 7 bases that match TRBD1. Germline V gives CDR1 MNHEY, CDR2 SVGAGI. V trimming: 4 bases; J trimming: 3 bases; junction bases outside the gene matches: 8. There are 15 residues in the CDR3. The CDR3 is CASSSSDRLDTEAFF. CDR3 DNA: TGTGCCAGCAGTTCCTCGGACAGGTTGGACACTGAAGCTTTCTTT.

The chain links TRBV6-2 or TRBV6-3 to TRBJ1-5, with 9 bases lining up with TRBD1. CDR3 length: 15 residues. Trimming at V came to 5 bases and at J to 6 bases, leaving 8 bases not matched to a gene. The germline gives CDR1 MNHEY, CDR2 SVGEGT. CDR3 region: CASSTAGTGIQPQHF. The CDR3 nucleotides read TGTGCCAGCAGTACGGCCGGGACAGGGATTCAGCCCCAGCATTTT.

The chain couples TRBV12-3 or TRBV12-4 to TRBJ1-3; D gene uncertain. CDR3 size: 13 residues. The V gene lost 6 bases and the J gene lost 0 bases, with 6 bases spanning the gap. The CDR3 DNA reads TGTGCCAGCAGGGAAGCCTCTGGAAACACCATATATTTT. Amino acids: CASREASGNTIYF.

The chain has TRBV18 and TRBJ2-3; 7 bases line up with TRBD1. V lost 3 bases to trimming and J lost 2 bases; unmatched junction nucleotides: 2. The CDR3 runs to 14 residues. Germline V gene sequence: CDR1 KGHSH, CDR2 LQKENI. The CDR3 loop is CASSPQGVTDTQYF. The CDR3 DNA is TGTGCCAGCTCACCGCAGGGGGTCACAGATACGCAGTATTTT.

The chain carries TRBV4-3 and TRBJ1-2; D might be TRBD1 (5 bases). CDR1 is LGHNA, CDR2 YSLEER, per germline. V was shortened by 3 bases and J by 8 bases, with 22 bases between the two germline ends. This CDR3 is 16 amino acids long. Written as DNA, the CDR3 is TGCGCCAGCAGCCACGGGGGGGGAAATCAGGGTGGAGGCTACACCTTC. This encodes CASSHGGGNQGGGYTF.

The chain links TRBV5-1 to TRBJ2-3; 11 bases agree with TRBD2. Per the germline V gene, CDR1 is SGHRS and CDR2 is YFSETQ. Trimming cost V 4 bases and J 7 bases; bases outside gene matches: 11. The CDR3 extends over 16 amino acids. In DNA, the CDR3 is TGCGCCAGCAGCCAGAATACTCTAGCGGGGGGTAATACGCAGTATTTT. This encodes CASSQNTLAGGNTQYF.

This rearrangement joins TRBV7-2 to TRBJ1-1, with no clear D. The germline gives CDR1 SGHTA, CDR2 FQGNSA. V shed 7 bases and J shed 4 bases, with 19 bases lying between them. This CDR3 is built from 15 residues. CDR3 DNA sequence: TGTGCCAGCACCCCCTTAATCTCGGCGAGCACTGAAGCTTTCTTT. Encoded protein: CASTPLISASTEAFF.

This chain links TRBV4-3 with TRBJ2-3, with a tentative D call TRBD2 (5 bases). The CDR3 spans 12 residues. From germline, CDR1 is LGHNA and CDR2 YSLEER. V was clipped by 2 bases and J by 10 bases, with 10 bases between them. The CDR3 reads CASSQPGSAQYF. CDR3 nucleotides: TGCGCCAGCAGCCAACCGGGATCCGCGCAGTATTTT.

In regard to this clone: A read error may account for a junction end that differs from germline. This rearrangement joins TRBV18 to TRBJ2-2; 8 bases match TRBD1. The CDR3 totals 15 residues. Germline assignment: CDR1 KGHSH and CDR2 LQKENI. CDR3 loop: CASSPQGANTGELFF. CDR3 nucleotide sequence: TGTGCCAGCTCCCCACAGGGGGCGAACACCGGGGAGCTGTTTTTT.

The genes are TRBV6-6 and TRBJ1-2; 8 bases align to TRBD1. Trimming cost V 6 bases and J 2 bases; bases outside gene matches: 2. Germline V gene sequence: CDR1 MNHNY, CDR2 SVGAGI (reference sequence). The CDR3 has 13 residues. CDR3 loop: CASSRQGNYGYTF. The CDR3 nucleotides are TGTGCCAGCAGCCGACAGGGGAACTATGGCTACACCTTC.

The genes are TRBV24-1 and TRBJ2-3; 8 nucleotides line up with TRBD2. Germline CDR1 is KGHDR and CDR2 is SFDVKD. V was clipped by 4 bases and J by 4 bases; unmatched bases: 3. The CDR3 is 14 residues long. For the CDR3, the DNA is TGTGCCACCAGTGACAGCGGGGGAGCAGATACGCAGTATTTT. Translation: CATSDSGGADTQYF.

The V call is TRBV27, the J call TRBJ1-5; no firm D call. CDR1 is MNHEY and CDR2 is SMNVEV in the germline V gene (reference sequence). Trimming took off 3 bases at V and 0 bases at J, with 9 bases between the two ends. CDR3 size: 15 residues. The CDR3 DNA follows: TGTGCCAGCAGTTTCCTCGCGGATAGCAATCAGCCCCAGCATTTT. Translated, it gives CASSFLADSNQPQHF.

The chain has TRBV27 and TRBJ2-1; weak D call: TRBD2 (5 bases). The V gene lost 2 bases and the J gene lost 7 bases, with 12 bases spanning the gap. Germline V lookup: CDR1 MNHEY, CDR2 SMNVEV (reference sequence). The CDR3 length is 14 residues. The CDR3 bases are TGTGCCAGCAGTTTAGCGGGCGGCCAGAATGAGCAGTTCTTC. The encoded protein is CASSLAGGQNEQFF.

In this sample, this clone turned up once. The CDR3 sequence is CASSLRQGRYNEQFF. Written as DNA, the CDR3 is TGCGCCAGCAGCTTGCGGCAGGGGAGATACAATGAGCAGTTCTTC. V gene TRBV5-1 combines with J gene TRBJ2-1, with TRBD1 as a possible D gene (6 bases). Between the trimmed V and J ends, which lost 1 base and 4 bases, there was a span of 12 bases. Germline V gives CDR1 SGHRS, CDR2 YFSETQ. The CDR3 consists of 15 residues. The whole variable domain, filled in from reference TRBV5-1 and TRBJ2-1, reads KAGVTQTPRYLIKTRGQQVTLSCSPISGHRSVSWYQQTPGQGLQFLFEYFSETQRNKGNFPGRFSGRQFSNSRSEMNVSTLELGDSALYLCASSLRQGRYNEQFFGPGTRLTVL.

CDR3 protein: CASSPNRDASYEQYF. CDR3 nucleotide sequence: TGTGCCAGCTCACCTAACAGGGACGCCTCCTACGAGCAGTACTTC. This chain joins TRBV18 and TRBJ2-7; D might be TRBD1 (6 bases). This CDR3 comprises 15 residues. The germline V gene encodes CDR1 KGHSH and CDR2 LQKENI. Trimming shortened V by 3 bases and J by 0 bases, and 12 bases separated the two germline ends.

The V call is TRBV6-2 or TRBV6-3, the J call TRBJ2-5; maybe TRBD2 (7 bases). Germline values: CDR1 MNHEY, CDR2 SVGEGT. V lost 2 bases and J 7 bases, leaving 17 bases between the germline ends. The length of the CDR3 is 15 residues. The CDR3 sequence is CASSYGGAEVGTQYF. CDR3 nucleotide sequence: TGTGCCAGCAGTTACGGGGGGGCCGAAGTAGGGACCCAGTACTTC.

The rearrangement uses TRBV3-1 (or the pseudogene TRBV3-2) and TRBJ1-5, with D unclear. The CDR3 is made up of 13 amino acids. Per the germline V gene, CDR1 is LGHDT and CDR2 is YNNKEL (reference sequence). The germline V and J ends were trimmed by 8 bases and 2 bases, with 10 bases remaining between them. CDR3 amino acids: CASGRQGNQPQHF. For the CDR3, the DNA is TGTGCCAGCGGAAGGCAGGGCAATCAGCCCCAGCATTTT.

This rearrangement joins TRBV25-1 to TRBJ1-2, with a tentative D call TRBD1 (5 bases). V lost 8 bases and J lost 2, with 12 bases in between. Germline assignment: CDR1 MGHDK and CDR2 SYGVNS. The CDR3 has 13 amino acids. The CDR3 spells CASATEGNYGYTF. Here the CDR3 DNA reads TGTGCCAGCGCCACCGAGGGGAACTATGGCTACACCTTC.

The chain links TRBV23-1 to TRBJ2-6; a possible D gene is TRBD2 (6 bases). TRBV23-1 is an ORF for which the function is uncertain. The germline V and J ends were trimmed by 2 bases and 1 base, with 18 bases remaining between them. The CDR3 runs 19 residues. The CDR3 DNA follows: TGCGCCAGCAGTCAAGTAGGAGGGTGGTGGAGTTCTGGGGCCAACGTCCTGACTTTC. Translating gives CASSQVGGWWSSGANVLTF.

This rearrangement joins TRBV4-3 to TRBJ2-5; D gene unclear. This CDR3 has 16 residues. CDR1 is LGHNA and CDR2 is YSLEER in the germline V gene. V was clipped by 0 bases and J by 1 base, with 12 bases between them. CDR3 nucleotides: TGCGCCAGCAGCCAAGATATCGGGCGAGGCCAAGAGACCCAGTACTTC. Its translation is CASSQDIGRGQETQYF.

The chain recombines TRBV29-1 with TRBJ2-3; tentative D call: TRBD1 (5 bases). The V end was cut by 3 bases, the J end by 4 bases, with 20 bases between. The CDR3 length is 16 residues. Looked up from germline, CDR1 is SQVTM and CDR2 is ANQGSEA. The CDR3: CSVDLWGAKSSDTQYF. CDR3 sequence (DNA): TGCAGCGTTGATTTGTGGGGCGCGAAGTCTTCAGATACGCAGTATTTT.